Presented here are 24 T cell receptor beta chains from one specimen sequenced in a study of blood T cell repertoires in COVID-19. The data were produced by immunoSEQ multiplex PCR, yet TCRdb's version contains in-frame clones alone and is incomplete. The sample has approximately 90,000 clones; around 90% are singletons. Sequencing was carried out using peripheral blood. All receptors derive from a man between 60 and 70 years old with COVID-19, enrolled during active disease.

V is TRBV5-5 and J is TRBJ2-5; no definite D call. The CDR3 has 12 amino acids. In germline, CDR1 is SGHKS, CDR2 YYEKEE (reference sequence). V was shortened by 3 bases and J by 0 bases, with 3 bases between the two germline ends. In DNA, the CDR3 is TGTGCCAGCAGCTCCTACCAAGAGACCCAGTACTTC. This translates into CASSSYQETQYF.

The rearrangement links TRBV6-5 to TRBJ2-5, with 9 bases that match TRBD1. This CDR3 spans 15 amino acids. Germline V gives CDR1 MNHEY, CDR2 SVGAGI. V was clipped by 2 bases and J by 4 bases; unmatched bases: 5. DNA of the CDR3: TGTGCCAGCAGTTACGACAGGGGGACCGGAGAGACCCAGTACTTC. The encoded protein is CASSYDRGTGETQYF.

The chain combines TRBV3-1 (or the pseudogene TRBV3-2) with TRBJ1-3, with D unresolved. Trimming left V 4 bases short and J 4 bases short, with 8 bases between. The CDR3 consists of 13 residues. CDR1 and CDR2 from the germline V gene are LGHDT and YNNKEL (reference sequence). The CDR3 region is CASSLEGGNTIYF. The CDR3 DNA sequence: TGTGCCAGCAGCCTCGAGGGAGGAAACACCATATATTTT.

In its sample, this clone was seen once. The chain carries TRBV30 and TRBJ1-2; 10 nucleotides match TRBD1. Per the germline V gene, CDR1 is GTSNPN and CDR2 is SVGIG (reference sequence). The junction had 2 bases not matched to a gene; V was cut back by 1 base and J by 6 bases. This CDR3 region has 13 residues. In nucleotides, the CDR3 is TGTGCCTGGAGTGGGGACAGGGGACATGGCTACACCTTC. It encodes CAWSGDRGHGYTF.

This chain connects TRBV19 to TRBJ2-2, with D perhaps matching TRBD1 (5 bases). The CDR3 is 15 residues long. The V and J ends lost 5 bases and 2 bases respectively, with 12 bases between them. Germline-derived CDR1 and CDR2 are LNHDA and SQIVND (reference sequence). CDR3 coding DNA: TGTGCCAGTAGTCCGTCCAGGGCCAACACCGGGGAGCTGTTTTTT. Translation: CASSPSRANTGELFF.

The rearrangement joins TRBV12-3 or TRBV12-4 to TRBJ2-7, with TRBD1 identical over 9 bases. The CDR3 totals 13 residues. Unmatched junction bases numbered 5, after V lost 8 bases and J lost 3 bases. The CDR3 DNA reads as TGTGCCAGCGGCCTGACAGGGGGCTACGAGCAGTACTTC. Protein: CASGLTGGYEQYF.

This chain connects TRBV28 to TRBJ1-4, with unresolved D. Germline V gives CDR1 MDHEN, CDR2 SYDVKM. The ends were cut back, 7 bases at V and 8 bases at J, with 14 bases in the middle. The CDR3 consists of 13 residues. CDR3 in DNA: TGTGCCAGCAAGAGGGAGCCCCAAGAAAAACTGTTTTTT. Its protein product is CASKREPQEKLFF.

V and J are TRBV11-3 and TRBJ2-7; unclear D gene. Trimming removed 1 base from V and 7 bases from J, with 14 bases in between. This CDR3 has 14 amino acids. CDR1 is SGHNT and CDR2 is YENEEA in the germline V gene. CDR3 sequence (DNA): TGTGCCAGCAGCTTAGGAGGCCCCGCGCGGGAGCAGTACTTC. It specifies CASSLGGPAREQYF.

This chain connects TRBV19 to TRBJ2-3; no reliable D call. Per the germline V gene, CDR1 is LNHDA and CDR2 is SQIVND (reference sequence). This CDR3 has 12 amino acids. Between the trimmed V and J ends, which lost 6 bases and 3 bases, there was a span of 7 bases. CDR3 in amino acids: CASSPRTDTQYF. CDR3 coding DNA: TGTGCCAGTAGCCCTAGAACAGATACGCAGTATTTT.

This clone has just a few counts. CDR3 nucleotide sequence: TGCGCCAGCAGCCAAGATACAGGGAATACTGGCTACACCTTC. Its protein is CASSQDTGNTGYTF. V and J are TRBV4-3 and TRBJ1-2; tentatively, D is TRBD1 (6 bases). The CDR3 has 14 amino acids. Trimming removed 0 bases from V and 7 bases from J, with 12 bases in between. CDR1 is LGHNA, CDR2 YSLEER, per germline.

This chain connects TRBV11-3 to TRBJ1-6, with D tentatively TRBD1 (5 bases). Germline loops: CDR1 SGHNT, CDR2 YENEEA. Trimming removed 2 bases at V and 5 bases at J, with 25 bases between. The CDR3 contains 20 residues. The CDR3 DNA is TGTGCCAGCAGCTTAAGTTATCGAGATTCCTTGGGGCAAAATAATTCACCCCTCCACTTT. This encodes CASSLSYRDSLGQNNSPLHF.

The chain is built from TRBV7-9 and TRBJ2-2, with D maybe TRBD1 (6 bases). The CDR3 contains 17 residues. Per germline, CDR1 SEHNR and CDR2 FQNEAQ (reference sequence). V lost 6 bases and J lost 2, with 19 bases in between. The CDR3 nucleotides read TGTGCCAGCAGTTTCGCCTCCCAGGGGAGCAACACCGGGGAGCTGTTTTTT. Protein sequence: CASSFASQGSNTGELFF. Supplemented by reference TRBV7-9 and TRBJ2-2, the full variable domain reads DTGVSQNPRHKITKRGQNVTFRCDPISEHNRLYWYRQTLGQGPEFLTYFQNEAQLEKSRLLSDRFSAERPKGSFSTLEIQRTEQGDSAMYLCASSFASQGSNTGELFFGEGSRLTVL.

The gene calls are TRBV11-2 and TRBJ2-7; no firm D call. Germline loops: CDR1 SGHAT, CDR2 FQNNGV. The length of the CDR3 is 14 residues. Trimming stripped 1 base from V and 2 bases from J, with 9 bases between. CDR3 loop: CASSLGPSAYEQYF. As DNA, the CDR3 is TGTGCCAGCAGCTTAGGGCCCAGCGCCTACGAGCAGTACTTC.

The rearrangement joins TRBV28 to TRBJ1-1; unclear D gene. The V gene lost 5 bases and the J gene lost 5 bases, with 12 bases spanning the gap. CDR1 is MDHEN, CDR2 SYDVKM, per germline. The CDR3 is 13 amino acids. CDR3 bases: TGTGCCAGCAGTCTAATTAGGGAGACTGAAGCTTTCTTT. It yields the protein CASSLIRETEAFF. The full variable domain, in which reference TRBV28 and TRBJ1-1 provide the parts outside the CDR3, is DVKVTQSSRYLVKRTGEKVFLECVQDMDHENMFWYRQDPGLGLRLIYFSYDVKMKEKGDIPEGYSVSREKKERFSLILESASTNQTSMYLCASSLIRETEAFFGQGTRLTVV.

CDR3 sequence (DNA): TGTGCCAGCAGCCAAGAGATAGGGGCTTACGAGCAGTACTTC. This sequence encodes CASSQEIGAYEQYF. V and J are TRBV3-1 (or the pseudogene TRBV3-2) and TRBJ2-7, with a tentative D call TRBD1 (5 bases). Germline values: CDR1 LGHDT, CDR2 YNNKEL (reference sequence). The CDR3 sequence is 14 residues long. The V end was cut by 0 bases, the J end by 4 bases, with 10 bases between.

This clone was seen just once. The chain recombines TRBV4-3 with TRBJ1-2; a possible D gene is TRBD1 (6 bases). Germline CDR1 is LGHNA and CDR2 is YSLEER. The CDR3 is 13 amino acids. V was cut by 5 bases and J by 4 bases, with 11 bases left in between. As DNA, the CDR3 is TGCGCCAGCAGCGTCAGGGGTGGCTATGGCTACACCTTC. This sequence encodes CASSVRGGYGYTF.

This clone occurred once. This chain uses TRBV18 with TRBJ1-6; D is uncertain. Germline V gene lookup returns CDR1 KGHSH and CDR2 LQKENI. The CDR3 loop spans 14 amino acids. The V end was cut by 6 bases, the J end by 7 bases, with 13 bases between. CDR3 sequence: CASSQNTENSPLHF. In DNA, the CDR3 is TGTGCCAGCTCCCAAAATACAGAAAATTCACCCCTCCACTTT.

The chain joins TRBV11-2 to TRBJ2-5, with D unresolved. Trimming took 8 bases from V and 1 from J, leaving 11 bases between them. This CDR3 comprises 13 residues. CDR1 and CDR2 from the germline V gene are SGHAT and FQNNGV. This CDR3 is CASAKQSQETQYF. The CDR3 nucleotides are TGTGCCAGCGCCAAACAGAGCCAAGAGACCCAGTACTTC.

The V call is TRBV4-2, the J call TRBJ1-2; D not resolved. Trimming shortened V by 4 bases and J by 4 bases, and 19 bases separated the two germline ends. The CDR3 is made up of 16 amino acids. Germline V CDR1 and CDR2: LGHNA, YNFKEQ. The CDR3 spells CASSPRVTDRAYGYTF. As DNA, the CDR3 is TGTGCCAGCAGCCCAAGAGTAACCGATCGAGCCTATGGCTACACCTTC.

The chain links TRBV6-6 to TRBJ2-2; possibly TRBD2 for D (7 bases). The CDR3 runs 16 residues. From germline, CDR1 is MNHNY and CDR2 SVGAGI (reference sequence). Trimming cost V 4 bases and J 6 bases, with 18 bases left between them. Here the CDR3 DNA reads TGTGCCAGCAGTTTCCCCGGGGGGCACGGGGCCGGGGAGCTGTTTTTT. This codes for CASSFPGGHGAGELFF.

The chain links TRBV29-1 to TRBJ1-1, with D possibly TRBD1 on 5 matching bases. This CDR3 has 11 residues. V lost 6 bases and J 6 bases, leaving 11 bases between the germline ends. Germline V gene sequence: CDR1 SQVTM, CDR2 ANQGSEA. The CDR3 spells CSVQPGAEAFF. The CDR3 region has the DNA TGCAGCGTACAGCCGGGGGCTGAAGCTTTCTTT.

The V gene is TRBV6-5, the J gene TRBJ1-1; no clear D gene. V was trimmed by 5 bases and J by 11 bases, leaving 18 bases between them. The CDR3 contains 13 residues. The germline V gene has CDR1 MNHEY and CDR2 SVGAGI. For the CDR3, the DNA is TGTGCCAGCAGTCTAGGAGGTCCGGGAAATGCTTTCTTT. This encodes CASSLGGPGNAFF.

The chain joins TRBV27 to TRBJ2-7; 10 positions match TRBD2. In germline, CDR1 is MNHEY, CDR2 SMNVEV (reference sequence). The CDR3 has 18 amino acids. Losses at the gene ends were 7 bases for V and 0 bases for J; bases not matched to a gene: 15. The DNA for the CDR3 is TGTGCCAGCACCGTTTATAGTACTAGCGGGGTGATCTCCTACGAGCAGTACTTC. Encoded protein: CASTVYSTSGVISYEQYF.

The chain couples TRBV5-4 to TRBJ1-2, with D possibly matching TRBD1 (6 bases). Trimming left V 4 bases short and J 1 base short, with 8 bases between. Germline CDR1 and CDR2: SGHNT and YYREEE (reference sequence). The CDR3 length is 13 residues. This CDR3 is CASSQDSNYGYTF. In DNA form, the CDR3 reads TGTGCCAGCAGCCAGGACAGTAACTATGGCTACACCTTC.